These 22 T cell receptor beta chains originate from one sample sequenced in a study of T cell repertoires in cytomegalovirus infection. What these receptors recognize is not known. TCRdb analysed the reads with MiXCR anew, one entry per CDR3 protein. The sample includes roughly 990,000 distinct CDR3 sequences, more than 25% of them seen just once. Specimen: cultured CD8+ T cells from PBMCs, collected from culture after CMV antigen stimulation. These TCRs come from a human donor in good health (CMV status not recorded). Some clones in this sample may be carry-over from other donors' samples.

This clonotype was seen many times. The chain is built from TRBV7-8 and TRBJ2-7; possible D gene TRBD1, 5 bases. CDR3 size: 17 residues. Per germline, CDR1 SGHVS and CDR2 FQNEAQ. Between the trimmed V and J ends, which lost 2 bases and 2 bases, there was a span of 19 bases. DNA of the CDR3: TGTGCCAGCAGCTTACCATTTGAGTCCGAAGGGGCCTACGAGCAGTACGTC. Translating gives CASSLPFESEGAYEQYV.

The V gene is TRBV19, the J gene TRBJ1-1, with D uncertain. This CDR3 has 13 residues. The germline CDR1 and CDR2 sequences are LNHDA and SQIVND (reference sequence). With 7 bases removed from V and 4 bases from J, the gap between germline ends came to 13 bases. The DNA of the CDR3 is TGTGCCAGTACTGGGCCCTCGGTCACTGAAGCTTTCTTT. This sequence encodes CASTGPSVTEAFF.

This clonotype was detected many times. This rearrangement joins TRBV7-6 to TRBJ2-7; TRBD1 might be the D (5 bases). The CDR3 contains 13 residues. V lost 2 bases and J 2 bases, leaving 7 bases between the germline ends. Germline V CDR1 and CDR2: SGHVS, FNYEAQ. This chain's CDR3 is CASSLSGTYEQYF. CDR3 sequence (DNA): TGTGCCAGCAGCTTATCAGGGACCTACGAGCAGTACTTC.

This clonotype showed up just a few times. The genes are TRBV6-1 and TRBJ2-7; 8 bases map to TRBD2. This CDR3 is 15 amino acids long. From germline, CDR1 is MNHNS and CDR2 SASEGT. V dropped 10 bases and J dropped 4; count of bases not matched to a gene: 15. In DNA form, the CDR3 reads TGTGCCACTCCCGGGGGGGAGTCTGGGCCGTACGAGCAGTACTTC. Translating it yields CATPGGESGPYEQYF.

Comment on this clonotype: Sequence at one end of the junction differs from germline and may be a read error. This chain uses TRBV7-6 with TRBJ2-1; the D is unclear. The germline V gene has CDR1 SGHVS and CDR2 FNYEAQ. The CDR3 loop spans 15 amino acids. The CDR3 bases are TGTGCCAACAGCTTTTCACCAACGGAATACAATGAGCAGTTCTTC. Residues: CANSFSPTEYNEQFF.

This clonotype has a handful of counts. CDR3 sequence reads: CASGSGTGSREQYF. The DNA of the CDR3 is TGTGCCAGCGGATCCGGGACAGGGTCGAGGGAGCAGTACTTC. The chain has TRBV27 and TRBJ2-7; 9 bases fit TRBD1. CDR1 MNHEY and CDR2 SMNVEV come from the germline V gene (reference sequence). This CDR3 has 14 amino acids. The junction had 12 bases not matched to a gene; V was cut back by 8 bases and J by 7 bases.

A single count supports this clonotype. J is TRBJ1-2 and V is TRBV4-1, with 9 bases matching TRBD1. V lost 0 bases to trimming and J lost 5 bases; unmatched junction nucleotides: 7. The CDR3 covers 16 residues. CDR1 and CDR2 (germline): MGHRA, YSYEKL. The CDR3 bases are TGCGCCAGCAGCCAAGACATCCCCGGGACAGGGTATGGCTACACCTTC. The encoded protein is CASSQDIPGTGYGYTF.

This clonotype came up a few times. Here the CDR3 DNA reads TGTGCCAGCAGCAGTACGGGGCGCTACAATGAGCAGTTCTTC. Translated, it gives CASSSTGRYNEQFF. V and J are TRBV7-3 and TRBJ2-1; the D call may be TRBD1 or TRBD2 (5 bases each). Trimming took off 5 bases at V and 3 bases at J, with 11 bases between the two ends. The CDR3 contains 14 residues. CDR1 and CDR2 from the germline V gene are SGHTA and FQGTGA.

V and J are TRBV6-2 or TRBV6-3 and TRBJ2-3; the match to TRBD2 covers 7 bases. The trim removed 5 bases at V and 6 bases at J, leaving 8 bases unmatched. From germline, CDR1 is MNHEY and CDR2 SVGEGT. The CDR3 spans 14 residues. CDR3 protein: CASSPQPGGDTQYF. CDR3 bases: TGTGCCAGCAGTCCCCAACCCGGGGGGGATACGCAGTATTTT.

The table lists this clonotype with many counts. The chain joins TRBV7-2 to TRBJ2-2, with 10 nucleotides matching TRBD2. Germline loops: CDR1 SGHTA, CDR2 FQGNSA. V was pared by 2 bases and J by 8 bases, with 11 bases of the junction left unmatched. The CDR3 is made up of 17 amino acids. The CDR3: CASSLSPLAGKGGELFF. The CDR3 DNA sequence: TGTGCCAGCAGCTTAAGCCCACTAGCGGGGAAAGGTGGGGAGCTGTTTTTT.

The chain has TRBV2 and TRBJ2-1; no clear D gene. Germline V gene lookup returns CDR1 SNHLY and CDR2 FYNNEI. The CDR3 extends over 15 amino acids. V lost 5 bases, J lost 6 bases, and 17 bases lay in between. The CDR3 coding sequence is TGTGCCAGCAGTTTAGCAGGCCCACTAAGCAATGAGCAGTTCTTC. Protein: CASSLAGPLSNEQFF.

CDR3 region: CASSLGQGPNNEQFF. DNA for the CDR3: TGTGCCAGCAGCCTGGGACAGGGCCCGAACAATGAGCAGTTCTTC. The chain has TRBV5-6 and TRBJ2-1; 9 bases line up with TRBD1. The CDR3 loop spans 15 amino acids. Germline lookup yields CDR1 SGHDT and CDR2 YYEEEE. The junction had 7 bases not matched to a gene; V was cut back by 4 bases and J by 5 bases.

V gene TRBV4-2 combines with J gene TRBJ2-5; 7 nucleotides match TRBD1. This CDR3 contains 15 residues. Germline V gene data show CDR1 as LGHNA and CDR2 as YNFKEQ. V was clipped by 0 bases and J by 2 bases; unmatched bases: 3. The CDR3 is CASSQDQGVQETQYF. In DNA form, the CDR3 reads TGTGCCAGCAGCCAAGATCAGGGGGTTCAAGAGACCCAGTACTTC.

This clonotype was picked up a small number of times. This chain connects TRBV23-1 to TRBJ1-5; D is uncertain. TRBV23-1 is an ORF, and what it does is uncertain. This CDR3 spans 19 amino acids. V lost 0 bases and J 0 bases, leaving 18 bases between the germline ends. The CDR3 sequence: CASSQSCKAGVISNQPQHF. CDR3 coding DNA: TGCGCCAGCAGTCAATCCTGCAAGGCTGGTGTTATTAGCAATCAGCCCCAGCATTTT.

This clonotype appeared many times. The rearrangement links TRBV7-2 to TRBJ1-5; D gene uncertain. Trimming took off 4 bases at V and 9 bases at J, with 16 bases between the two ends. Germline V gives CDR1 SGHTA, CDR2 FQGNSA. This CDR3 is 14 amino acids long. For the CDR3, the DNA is TGTGCCAGCAGCTCCCCTGGGCAGCCGGCGCCCCAGCATTTT. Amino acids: CASSSPGQPAPQHF.

Written as DNA, the CDR3 is TGTGCCAGCAGCCCGGACACTCTTAATCAGCCCCAGCATTTT. Its translation is CASSPDTLNQPQHF. The V call is TRBV5-5, the J call TRBJ1-5; tentative D call: TRBD1 (5 bases). Per the germline V gene, CDR1 is SGHKS and CDR2 is YYEKEE (reference sequence). This CDR3 region has 14 residues. V lost 4 bases and J 4 bases, leaving 12 bases between the germline ends. Complete variable domain (other parts from reference TRBV5-5 and TRBJ1-5): DAGVTQSPTHLIKTRGQQVTLRCSPISGHKSVSWYQQVLGQGPQFIFQYYEKEERGRGNFPDRFSARQFPNYSSELNVNALLLGDSALYLCASSPDTLNQPQHFGDGTRLSIL.

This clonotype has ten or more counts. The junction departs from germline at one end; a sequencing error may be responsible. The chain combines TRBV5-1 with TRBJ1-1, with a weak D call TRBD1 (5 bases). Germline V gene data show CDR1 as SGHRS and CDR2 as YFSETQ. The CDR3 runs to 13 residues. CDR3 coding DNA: TGTGCCAGCAGCTTTACAGGGAACACTGAAGCTTTCTTT. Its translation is CASSFTGNTEAFF. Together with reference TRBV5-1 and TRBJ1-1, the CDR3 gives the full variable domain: KAGVTQTPRYLIKTRGQQVTLSCSPISGHRSVSWYQQTPGQGLQFLFEYFSETQRNKGNFPGRFSGRQFSNSRSEMNVSTLELGDSALYLCASSFTGNTEAFFGQGTRLTVV.

CDR3 sequence: CASSMGRRTHLSSYEQYF. The CDR3 DNA reads TGTGCCAGTAGTATGGGCAGGCGGACTCATCTTAGCTCCTACGAGCAGTACTTC. The chain uses TRBV19 and TRBJ2-7; possible D gene TRBD2, 5 bases. The CDR3 sequence is 18 residues long. The V and J ends lost 3 bases and 0 bases respectively, with 21 bases between them. In germline, CDR1 is LNHDA, CDR2 SQIVND (reference sequence).

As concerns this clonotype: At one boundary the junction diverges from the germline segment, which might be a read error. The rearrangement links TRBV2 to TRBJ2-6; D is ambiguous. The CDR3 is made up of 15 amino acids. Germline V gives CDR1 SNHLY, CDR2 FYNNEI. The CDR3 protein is CASREDFSGANVLTF. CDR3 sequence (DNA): TGTGCCAGCAGGGAAGACTTTTCTGGGGCCAACGTCCTGACTTTC.

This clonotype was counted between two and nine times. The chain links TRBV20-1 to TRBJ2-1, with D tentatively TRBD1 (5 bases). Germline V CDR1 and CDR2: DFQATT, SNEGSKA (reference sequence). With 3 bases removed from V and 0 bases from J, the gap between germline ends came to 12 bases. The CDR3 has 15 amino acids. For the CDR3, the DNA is TGCAGTGCTAGGGGGCGGTGGAGCTCCTACAATGAGCAGTTCTTC. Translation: CSARGRWSSYNEQFF.

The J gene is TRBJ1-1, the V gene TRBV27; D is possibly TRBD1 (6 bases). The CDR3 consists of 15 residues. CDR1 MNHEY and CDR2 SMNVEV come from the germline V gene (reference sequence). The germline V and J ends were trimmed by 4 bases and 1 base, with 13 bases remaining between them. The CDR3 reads CASSSIQGPNTEAFF. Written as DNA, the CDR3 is TGTGCCAGCAGTTCTATACAGGGACCGAACACTGAAGCTTTCTTT.

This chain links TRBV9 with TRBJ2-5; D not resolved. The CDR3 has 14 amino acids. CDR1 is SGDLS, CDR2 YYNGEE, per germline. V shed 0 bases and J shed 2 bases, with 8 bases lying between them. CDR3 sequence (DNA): TGTGCCAGCAGCGTAGGCGGCAGTCAAGAGACCCAGTACTTC. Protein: CASSVGGSQETQYF.